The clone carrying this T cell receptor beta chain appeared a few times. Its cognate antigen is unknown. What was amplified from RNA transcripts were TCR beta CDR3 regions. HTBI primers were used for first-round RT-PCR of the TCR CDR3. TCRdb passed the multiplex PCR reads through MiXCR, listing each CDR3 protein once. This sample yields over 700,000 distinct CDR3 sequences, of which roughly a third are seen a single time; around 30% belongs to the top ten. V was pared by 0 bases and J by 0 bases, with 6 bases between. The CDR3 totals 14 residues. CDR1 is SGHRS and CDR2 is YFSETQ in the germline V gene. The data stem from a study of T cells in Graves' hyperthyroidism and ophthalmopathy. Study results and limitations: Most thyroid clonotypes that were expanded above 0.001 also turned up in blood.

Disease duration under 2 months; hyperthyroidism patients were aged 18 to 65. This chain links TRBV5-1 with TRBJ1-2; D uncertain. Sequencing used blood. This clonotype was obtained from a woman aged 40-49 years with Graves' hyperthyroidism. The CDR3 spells CASSLASPNYGYTF. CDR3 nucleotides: TGCGCCAGCAGCTTGGCGAGTCCTAACTATGGCTACACCTTC.